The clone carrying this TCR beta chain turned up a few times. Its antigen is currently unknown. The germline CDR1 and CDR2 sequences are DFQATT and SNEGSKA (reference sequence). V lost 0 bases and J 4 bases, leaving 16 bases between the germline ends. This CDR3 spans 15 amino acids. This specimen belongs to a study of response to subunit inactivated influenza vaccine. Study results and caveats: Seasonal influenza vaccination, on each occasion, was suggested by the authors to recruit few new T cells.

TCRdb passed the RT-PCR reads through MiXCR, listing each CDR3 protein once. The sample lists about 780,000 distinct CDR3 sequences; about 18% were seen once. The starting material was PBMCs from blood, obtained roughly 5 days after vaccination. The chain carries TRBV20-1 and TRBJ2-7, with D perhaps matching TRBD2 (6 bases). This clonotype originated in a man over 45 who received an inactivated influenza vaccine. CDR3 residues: CSARDFAGPSYEQYF. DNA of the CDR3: TGCAGTGCTAGAGATTTTGCGGGGCCATCGTACGAGCAGTACTTC.